These 20 T cell receptor beta chains share one sample of origin, sequenced in a study of T cell responses to AZD1222 COVID-19 vaccine. Here immunoSEQ multiplex PCR was the method, and the copy in TCRdb shows in-frame clones only, minus some. The sample comprises fewer than 200,000 clones, around nine tenths of which are singletons, and around 1.6% rests with the top ten. Here the sequenced sample was peripheral blood, taken on day 0 of AZD1222 vaccination. These receptors were obtained from an adult in good health.

This chain uses TRBV10-3 with TRBJ1-1; 8 bases map to TRBD1. The CDR3 is 13 amino acids. Losses at the gene ends were 7 bases for V and 6 bases for J; bases not matched to a gene: 7. Germline V gives CDR1 ENHRY, CDR2 SYGVKD. DNA of the CDR3: TGTGCCATCACTGGACAGGGAGGAGCTGAAGCTTTCTTT. It is translated as CAITGQGGAEAFF.

This chain links TRBV5-4 with TRBJ1-2; D unresolved. Germline CDR1 reads SGHNT; CDR2 reads YYREEE (reference sequence). V lost 5 bases and J lost 1, with 12 bases in between. This CDR3 region has 14 residues. As DNA, the CDR3 is TGTGCCAGCAGTACGGGGAGGAGTAACTATGGCTACACCTTC. Translating it yields CASSTGRSNYGYTF.

This chain uses TRBV5-3 with TRBJ2-7; D could derive from TRBD1 or TRBD2 (5 bases each). TRBV5-3 is classed as an ORF, of uncertain function. V was shortened by 3 bases and J by 5 bases, with 24 bases between the two germline ends. This CDR3 is built from 17 residues. The CDR3 is CARSWGFPGRTTHEQYF. The CDR3 bases are TGTGCCAGAAGCTGGGGTTTCCCGGGACGGACCACCCACGAGCAGTACTTC.

The chain recombines TRBV5-4 with TRBJ2-3, with 8 bases aligning to TRBD1. V lost 0 bases and J lost 4; bases outside the gene matches: 7. The germline V gene encodes CDR1 SGHNT and CDR2 YYREEE (reference sequence). The CDR3 consists of 16 residues. As DNA, the CDR3 is TGTGCCAGCAGCTTGGGTGGACAGGGTCAGGCAGATACGCAGTATTTT. This encodes CASSLGGQGQADTQYF. Supplemented by reference TRBV5-4 and TRBJ2-3, the full variable domain reads ETGVTQSPTHLIKTRGQQVTLRCSSQSGHNTVSWYQQALGQGPQFIFQYYREEENGRGNFPPRFSGLQFPNYSSELNVNALELDDSALYLCASSLGGQGQADTQYFGPGTRLTVL.

Turning to this clone: Other DNA sequences from this sample encode an identical CDR3 as well. The V and J genes are TRBV12-5 and TRBJ1-2, with 8 positions matching TRBD1. Germline V gene lookup returns CDR1 LGHNT and CDR2 FRNRAP. The V gene end was trimmed by 0 bases and the J gene end by 0 bases; junction bases not matched to a gene: 6. The CDR3 is made up of 17 amino acids. The CDR3 coding sequence is TGTGCTAGTGGTTTGGTGGGACAGGTAGGGGCTAACTATGGCTACACCTTC. This encodes CASGLVGQVGANYGYTF.

The gene calls are TRBV6-5 and TRBJ1-5; TRBD1 agrees at 7 bases. The germline gives CDR1 MNHEY, CDR2 SVGAGI. The CDR3 loop spans 13 amino acids. V lost 5 bases to trimming and J lost 5 bases; unmatched junction nucleotides: 3. Written as DNA, the CDR3 is TGTGCCAGCAGTACAACAGGGGATCAGCCCCAGCATTTT. Residues: CASSTTGDQPQHF.

The CDR3 sequence: CASSVDLAGGLQETQYF. In DNA, the CDR3 is TGTGCCAGCAGCGTAGACCTAGCGGGAGGGCTCCAAGAGACCCAGTACTTC. The V gene is TRBV9, the J gene TRBJ2-5; 12 bases map to TRBD2. CDR1 and CDR2 from the germline V gene are SGDLS and YYNGEE. The CDR3 extends over 17 amino acids. The V and J ends lost 0 bases and 1 base, in that order; junction bases with no gene match: 4.

This rearrangement joins TRBV11-3 to TRBJ2-2; the D call may be TRBD1 or TRBD2 (5 bases each). CDR1 and CDR2 from the germline V gene are SGHNT and YENEEA. The CDR3 is 15 amino acids. Deletions cut 5 bases from V and 1 base from J, with 11 bases between. CDR3 nucleotides: TGTGCCAGCAGCGGGACCCTAGGGAACACCGGGGAGCTGTTTTTT. Its translation is CASSGTLGNTGELFF.

This chain connects TRBV19 to TRBJ1-5, with 8 bases aligning to TRBD1. CDR1 LNHDA and CDR2 SQIVND come from the germline V gene (reference sequence). Trimming took 5 bases from V and 2 from J; bases not matched to a gene: 8. This CDR3 is 16 amino acids long. The CDR3 spells CASSSWTGSGNQPQHF. In DNA, the CDR3 is TGTGCCAGTAGTTCCTGGACAGGGAGTGGCAATCAGCCCCAGCATTTT.

The chain employs TRBV29-1 and TRBJ2-7; 7 nucleotides line up with TRBD1. The junction had 3 bases not matched to a gene; V was cut back by 5 bases and J by 2 bases. Per germline, CDR1 SQVTM and CDR2 ANQGSEA. This CDR3 region has 12 residues. The CDR3, as DNA: TGCAGCGTTAACCAGGGGGCCTACGAGCAGTACTTC. Encoded protein: CSVNQGAYEQYF.

In DNA, the CDR3 is TGTGCCAGCAGCCCGTGGGGACAGCCGCTAGATGAGCAGTTCTTC. The encoded protein is CASSPWGQPLDEQFF. This sequence joins TRBV27 and TRBJ2-1; TRBD1 agrees at 7 bases. In germline, CDR1 is MNHEY, CDR2 SMNVEV (reference sequence). The V gene end was trimmed by 6 bases and the J gene end by 8 bases; junction bases not matched to a gene: 13. This CDR3 has 15 residues.

The chain links TRBV5-1 to TRBJ2-7; tentatively, D is TRBD1 or TRBD2 (6 bases each). V was clipped by 1 base and J by 1 base, with 18 bases between them. The CDR3 totals 17 residues. Germline assignment: CDR1 SGHRS and CDR2 YFSETQ. The CDR3 sequence is CASSLYGGGEPSYEQYF. In DNA, the CDR3 is TGCGCCAGCAGCTTGTACGGGGGCGGTGAACCGTCCTACGAGCAGTACTTC.

This clone showed up just a few times. The rearrangement links TRBV19 to TRBJ2-7; a possible D gene is TRBD1 (6 bases). V gave up 4 bases and J gave up 2 bases, with 15 bases separating them. This CDR3 has 15 amino acids. CDR1 is LNHDA, CDR2 SQIVND, per germline (reference sequence). CDR3 residues: CASSTQRQGPYEQYF. CDR3 in DNA: TGTGCCAGTAGTACCCAACGCCAGGGGCCCTACGAGCAGTACTTC.

V and J are TRBV27 and TRBJ2-1; 10 bases match TRBD2. The V segment lost 6 bases and the J segment 7 bases; nucleotides outside the gene matches: 15. Germline CDR1 reads MNHEY; CDR2 reads SMNVEV (reference sequence). There are 17 residues in the CDR3. The CDR3 region has the DNA TGTGCCAGCAGAATCCGAACGGCTAGCGGGAGTACGAATGAGCAGTTCTTC. Amino acid sequence: CASRIRTASGSTNEQFF.

V usage is TRBV19 and J usage is TRBJ2-1; D may correspond to TRBD1 or TRBD2 (5 bases each). Between the trimmed V and J ends, which lost 6 bases and 10 bases, there was a span of 16 bases. CDR1 LNHDA and CDR2 SQIVND come from the germline V gene (reference sequence). The CDR3 runs 13 residues. The CDR3 region has the DNA TGTGCCAGTAGCCGGGACGGCTGGGGCGAGCAGTTCTTC. Its translation is CASSRDGWGEQFF.

This chain joins TRBV3-1 (or the pseudogene TRBV3-2) and TRBJ1-2; TRBD1 is a possible D gene (6 bases). There are 17 residues in the CDR3. V lost 5 bases to trimming and J lost 6 bases, with 25 bases between them. Germline CDR1 LGHDT, CDR2 YNNKEL (reference sequence). The CDR3 loop reads CASSTRAGPAGTNGYTF. The CDR3, as DNA: TGTGCCAGCAGCACGAGGGCAGGTCCGGCAGGGACAAATGGCTACACCTTC.

The chain uses TRBV6-5 and TRBJ1-6, with 7 bases aligning to TRBD1. Germline V gives CDR1 MNHEY, CDR2 SVGAGI. The CDR3 has 15 residues. The trim removed 6 bases at V and 4 bases at J, leaving 6 bases unmatched. The CDR3 bases are TGTGCCAGCAGGAGGGACAGAACATATAATTCACCCCTCCACTTT. It encodes CASRRDRTYNSPLHF.

This chain joins TRBV19 and TRBJ1-5; 7 nucleotides align to TRBD1. The CDR3 is made up of 14 amino acids. V lost 6 bases and J lost 3; bases outside the gene matches: 5. Germline assignment: CDR1 LNHDA and CDR2 SQIVND (reference sequence). CDR3 nucleotides: TGTGCCAGTAGGGGGGGACAGTTCAATCAGCCCCAGCATTTT. Amino acid sequence: CASRGGQFNQPQHF.

DNA for the CDR3: TGTGCCAGCATAAGGACGAATGGTGAAAAACTGTTTTTT. This encodes CASIRTNGEKLFF. The chain joins TRBV28 to TRBJ1-4; the D is unclear. Germline CDR1 reads MDHEN; CDR2 reads SYDVKM. The CDR3 consists of 13 residues. Trimming took 7 bases from V and 7 from J, leaving 13 bases between them.

The gene calls are TRBV28 and TRBJ2-5; 11 bases agree with TRBD2. The CDR3 contains 15 residues. The J segment lost 5 bases and the V segment lost 5 bases, leaving 7 bases of the junction unmatched. CDR1 MDHEN and CDR2 SYDVKM come from the germline V gene. The CDR3 loop is CASSLGASGRETQYF. CDR3 coding DNA: TGTGCCAGCAGTCTCGGTGCTAGCGGGAGGGAGACCCAGTACTTC.